This T cell receptor beta chain was identified in a study of cytomegalovirus exposure and HLA in healthy donors. The study's findings and limits: Later analysis showed TCR association rates varying by HLA locus, highest for DRB1 and lowest for HLA-C. Rarity characterized most TCR sequences, yet some public TCRs appeared in many donors. The authors listed over 150 TCR beta chains as cytomegalovirus-associated.

PCR was performed using 60 Vbeta and 13 Jbeta primers. Original processing methods: It was a later analysis that counted roughly 80 million unique TCR beta chains, of which some 9.9 million were shared. The data were produced by immunoSEQ multiplex PCR, yet TCRdb's version contains in-frame clones alone and is incomplete. That table is the source of V, J and clone size, and D and trimming were worked out from the DNA. Its table records about 160,000 clones. The V gene's germline CDR1 is LNHDA and CDR2 SQIVND (reference sequence). V dropped 3 bases and J dropped 0; count of bases not matched to a gene: 7. The CDR3 covers 18 residues. For this clone: Its antigen is unknown.

This chain connects TRBV19 to TRBJ2-5; 13 nucleotides line up with TRBD2. The sequenced sample consisted of PBMCs. This TCR was recovered from a woman aged 60-70 years in good health and CMV-seronegative. This chain's CDR3 is CASSIGGTSGANQETQYF. In nucleotides, the CDR3 is TGTGCCAGTAGTATCGGGGGGACTAGCGGGGCAAACCAAGAGACCCAGTACTTC.